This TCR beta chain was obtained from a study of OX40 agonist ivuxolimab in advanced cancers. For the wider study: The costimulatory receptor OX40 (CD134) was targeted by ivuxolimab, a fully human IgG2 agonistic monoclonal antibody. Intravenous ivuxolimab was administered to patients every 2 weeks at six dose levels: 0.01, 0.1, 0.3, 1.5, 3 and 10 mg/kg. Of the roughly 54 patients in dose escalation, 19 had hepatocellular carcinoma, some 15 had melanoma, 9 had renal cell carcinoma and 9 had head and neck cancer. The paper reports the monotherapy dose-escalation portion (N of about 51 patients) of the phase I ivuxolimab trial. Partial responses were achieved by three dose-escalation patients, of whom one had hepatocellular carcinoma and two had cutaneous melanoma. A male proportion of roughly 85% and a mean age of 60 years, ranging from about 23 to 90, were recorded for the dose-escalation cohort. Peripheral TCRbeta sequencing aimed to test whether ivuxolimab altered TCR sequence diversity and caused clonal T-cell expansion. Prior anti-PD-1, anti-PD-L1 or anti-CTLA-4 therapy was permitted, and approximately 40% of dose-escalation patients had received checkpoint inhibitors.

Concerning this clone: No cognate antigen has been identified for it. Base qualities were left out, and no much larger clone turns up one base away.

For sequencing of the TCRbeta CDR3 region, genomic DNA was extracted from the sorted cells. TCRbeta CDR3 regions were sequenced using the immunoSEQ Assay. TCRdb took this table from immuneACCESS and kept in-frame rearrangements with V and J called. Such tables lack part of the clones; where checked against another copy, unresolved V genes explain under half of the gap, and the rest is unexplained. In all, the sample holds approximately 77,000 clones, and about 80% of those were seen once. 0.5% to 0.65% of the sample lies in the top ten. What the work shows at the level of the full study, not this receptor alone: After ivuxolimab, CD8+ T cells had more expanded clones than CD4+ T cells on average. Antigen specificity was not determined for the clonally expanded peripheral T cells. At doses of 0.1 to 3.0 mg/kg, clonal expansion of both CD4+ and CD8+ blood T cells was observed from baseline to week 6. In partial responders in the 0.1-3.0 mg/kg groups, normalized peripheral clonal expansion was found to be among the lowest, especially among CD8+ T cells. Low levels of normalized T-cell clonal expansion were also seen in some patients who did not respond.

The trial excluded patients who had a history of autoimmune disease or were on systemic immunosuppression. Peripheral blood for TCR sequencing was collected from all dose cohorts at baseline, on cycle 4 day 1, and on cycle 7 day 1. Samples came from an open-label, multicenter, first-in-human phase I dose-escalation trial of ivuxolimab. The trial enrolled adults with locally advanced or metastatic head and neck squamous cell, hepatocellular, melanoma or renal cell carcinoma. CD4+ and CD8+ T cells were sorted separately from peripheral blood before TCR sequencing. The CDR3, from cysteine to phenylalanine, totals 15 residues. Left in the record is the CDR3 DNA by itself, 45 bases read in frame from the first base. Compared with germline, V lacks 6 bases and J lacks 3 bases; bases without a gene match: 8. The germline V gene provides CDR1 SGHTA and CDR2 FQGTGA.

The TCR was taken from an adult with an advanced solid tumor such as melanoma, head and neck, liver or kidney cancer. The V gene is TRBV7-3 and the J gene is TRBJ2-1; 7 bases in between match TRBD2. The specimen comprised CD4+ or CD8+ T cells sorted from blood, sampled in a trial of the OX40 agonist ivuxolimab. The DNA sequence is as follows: TGTGCCAGCAGTCACGGGAGGACAAACTACAATGAGCAGTTCTTC. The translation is CASSHGRTNYNEQFF.